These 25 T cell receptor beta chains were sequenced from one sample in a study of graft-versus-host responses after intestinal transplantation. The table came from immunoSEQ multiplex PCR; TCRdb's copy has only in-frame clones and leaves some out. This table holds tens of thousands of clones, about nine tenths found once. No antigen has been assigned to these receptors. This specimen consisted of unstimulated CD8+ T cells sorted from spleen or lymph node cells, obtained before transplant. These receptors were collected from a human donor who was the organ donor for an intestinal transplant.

CDR3: CASSPAGGSPGELFF. DNA of the CDR3: TGTGCCAGCAGCCCAGCGGGGGGGTCACCCGGGGAGCTGTTTTTT. The V gene is TRBV7-6, the J gene TRBJ2-2; TRBD2 matches at 10 bases. The germline V gene has CDR1 SGHVS and CDR2 FNYEAQ. This CDR3 is 15 amino acids long. V dropped 5 bases and J dropped 6; count of bases not matched to a gene: 6.

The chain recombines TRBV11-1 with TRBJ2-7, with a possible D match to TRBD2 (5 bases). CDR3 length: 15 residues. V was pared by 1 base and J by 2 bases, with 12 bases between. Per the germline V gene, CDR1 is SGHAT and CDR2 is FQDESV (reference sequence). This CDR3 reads CASSLGNGLTYEQYF. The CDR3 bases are TGTGCCAGCAGCTTAGGTAATGGACTCACCTACGAGCAGTACTTC.

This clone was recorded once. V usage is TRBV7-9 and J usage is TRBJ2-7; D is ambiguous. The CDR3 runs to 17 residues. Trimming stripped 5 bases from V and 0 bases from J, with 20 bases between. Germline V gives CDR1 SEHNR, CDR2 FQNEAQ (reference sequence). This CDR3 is CASSASGVSPSSYEQYF. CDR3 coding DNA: TGTGCCAGCAGCGCCTCCGGTGTCAGCCCTTCCTCCTACGAGCAGTACTTC.

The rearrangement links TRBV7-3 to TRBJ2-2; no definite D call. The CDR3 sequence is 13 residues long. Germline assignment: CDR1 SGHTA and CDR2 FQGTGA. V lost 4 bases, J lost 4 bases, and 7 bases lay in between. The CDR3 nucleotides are TGTGCCAGCAGCTACGTGGGCACCGGGGAGCTGTTTTTT. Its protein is CASSYVGTGELFF.

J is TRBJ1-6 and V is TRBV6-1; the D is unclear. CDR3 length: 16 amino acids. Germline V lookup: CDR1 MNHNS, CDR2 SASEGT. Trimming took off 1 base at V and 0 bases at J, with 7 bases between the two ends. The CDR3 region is CASSEGDGSYNSPLHF. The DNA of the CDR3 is TGTGCCAGCAGTGAAGGGGATGGCTCCTATAATTCACCCCTCCACTTT.

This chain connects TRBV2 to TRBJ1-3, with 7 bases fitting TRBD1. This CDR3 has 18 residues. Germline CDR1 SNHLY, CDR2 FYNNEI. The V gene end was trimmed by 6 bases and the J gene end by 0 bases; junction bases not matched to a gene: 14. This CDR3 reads CASRGPLWTGSSGNTIYF. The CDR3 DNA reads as TGTGCCAGCAGGGGGCCCCTATGGACAGGCAGCTCTGGAAACACCATATATTTT.

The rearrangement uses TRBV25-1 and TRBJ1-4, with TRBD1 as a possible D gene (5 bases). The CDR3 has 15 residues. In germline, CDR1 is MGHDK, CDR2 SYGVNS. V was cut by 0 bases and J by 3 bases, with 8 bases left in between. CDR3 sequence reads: CASSEYRGPNEKLFF. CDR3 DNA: TGTGCCAGCAGTGAATATCGGGGACCTAATGAAAAACTGTTTTTT.

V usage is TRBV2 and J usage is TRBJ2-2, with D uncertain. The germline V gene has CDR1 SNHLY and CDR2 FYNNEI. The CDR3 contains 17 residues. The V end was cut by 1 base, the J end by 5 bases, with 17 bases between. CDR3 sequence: CASSEGLGSLGTGELFF. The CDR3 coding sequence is TGTGCCAGCAGTGAAGGTCTTGGGTCCCTAGGAACCGGGGAGCTGTTTTTT.

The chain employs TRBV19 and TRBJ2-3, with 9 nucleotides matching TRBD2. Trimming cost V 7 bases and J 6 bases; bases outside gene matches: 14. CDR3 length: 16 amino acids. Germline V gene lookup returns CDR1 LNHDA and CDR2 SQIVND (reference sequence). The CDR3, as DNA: TGTGCCAGTACGTGGAGCGGGGGGACCGGGAGTGATACGCAGTATTTT. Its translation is CASTWSGGTGSDTQYF.

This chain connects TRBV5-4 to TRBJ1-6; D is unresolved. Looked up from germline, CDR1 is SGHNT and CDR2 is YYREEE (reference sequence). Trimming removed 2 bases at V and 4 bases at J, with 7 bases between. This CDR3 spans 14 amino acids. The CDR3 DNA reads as TGTGCCAGCAGCTTTGAAAGGTATAATTCACCCCTCCACTTT. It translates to CASSFERYNSPLHF.

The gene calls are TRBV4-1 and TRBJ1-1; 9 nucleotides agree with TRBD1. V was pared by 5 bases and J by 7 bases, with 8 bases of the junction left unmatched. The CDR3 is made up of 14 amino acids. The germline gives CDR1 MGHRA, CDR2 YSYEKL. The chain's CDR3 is CASSSGTGQSEAFF. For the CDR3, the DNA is TGCGCCAGCAGCTCCGGGACAGGGCAAAGTGAAGCTTTCTTT.

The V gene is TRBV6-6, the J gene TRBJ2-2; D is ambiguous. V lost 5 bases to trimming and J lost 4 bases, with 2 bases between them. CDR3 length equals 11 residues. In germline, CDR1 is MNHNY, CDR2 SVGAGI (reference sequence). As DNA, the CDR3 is TGTGCCAGCAGTAGCACCGGGGAGCTGTTTTTT. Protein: CASSSTGELFF.

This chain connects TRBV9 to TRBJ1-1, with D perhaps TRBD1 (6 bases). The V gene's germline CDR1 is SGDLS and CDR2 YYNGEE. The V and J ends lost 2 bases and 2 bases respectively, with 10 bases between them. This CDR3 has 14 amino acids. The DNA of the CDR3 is TGTGCCAGCAGCGTTGGGGGGCACAACACTGAAGCTTTCTTT. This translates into CASSVGGHNTEAFF.

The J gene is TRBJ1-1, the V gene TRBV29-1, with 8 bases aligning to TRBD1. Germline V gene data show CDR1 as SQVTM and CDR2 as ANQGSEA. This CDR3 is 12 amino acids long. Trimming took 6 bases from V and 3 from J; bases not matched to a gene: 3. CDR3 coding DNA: TGCAGCGTGGACAGGGTCGACACTGAAGCTTTCTTT. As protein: CSVDRVDTEAFF.

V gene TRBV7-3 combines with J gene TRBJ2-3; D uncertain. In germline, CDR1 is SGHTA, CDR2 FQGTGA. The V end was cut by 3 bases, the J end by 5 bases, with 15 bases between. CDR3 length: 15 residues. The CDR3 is CASSFDGRGIDTQYF. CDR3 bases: TGTGCCAGCAGCTTTGATGGACGAGGAATAGATACGCAGTATTTT.

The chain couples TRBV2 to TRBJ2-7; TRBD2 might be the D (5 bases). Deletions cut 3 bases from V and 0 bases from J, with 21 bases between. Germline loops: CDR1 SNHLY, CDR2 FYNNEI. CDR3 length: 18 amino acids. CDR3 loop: CASSEVPGGPGVSYEQYF. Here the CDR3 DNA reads TGTGCCAGCAGTGAGGTTCCTGGAGGCCCCGGGGTCTCCTACGAGCAGTACTTC.

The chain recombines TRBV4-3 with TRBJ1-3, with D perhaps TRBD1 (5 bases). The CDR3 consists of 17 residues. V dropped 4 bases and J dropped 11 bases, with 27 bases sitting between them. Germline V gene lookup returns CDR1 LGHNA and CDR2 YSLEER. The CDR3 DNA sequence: TGCGCCAGCAGCCGCTACCAGGAGCTGGTCGGGGGGGAATCCATATATTTT. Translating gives CASSRYQELVGGESIYF.

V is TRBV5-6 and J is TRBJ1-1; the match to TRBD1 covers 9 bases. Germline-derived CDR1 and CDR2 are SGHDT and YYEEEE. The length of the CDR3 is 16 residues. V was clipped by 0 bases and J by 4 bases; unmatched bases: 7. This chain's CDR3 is CASSLAARQGVTEAFF. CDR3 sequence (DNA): TGTGCCAGCAGCTTGGCCGCACGACAGGGGGTCACTGAAGCTTTCTTT.

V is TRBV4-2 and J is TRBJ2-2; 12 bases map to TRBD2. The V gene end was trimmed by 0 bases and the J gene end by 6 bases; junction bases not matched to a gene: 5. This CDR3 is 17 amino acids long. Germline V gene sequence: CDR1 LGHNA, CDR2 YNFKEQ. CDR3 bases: TGTGCCAGCAGCCAAGATAAGAGACTAGCGGGGGCCGGGGAGCTGTTTTTT. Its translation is CASSQDKRLAGAGELFF.

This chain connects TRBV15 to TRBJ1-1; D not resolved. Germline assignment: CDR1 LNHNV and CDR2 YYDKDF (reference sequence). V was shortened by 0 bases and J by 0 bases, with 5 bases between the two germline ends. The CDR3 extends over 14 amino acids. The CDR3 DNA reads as TGTGCCACCAGCAGAGATCGGATGAACACTGAAGCTTTCTTT. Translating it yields CATSRDRMNTEAFF.

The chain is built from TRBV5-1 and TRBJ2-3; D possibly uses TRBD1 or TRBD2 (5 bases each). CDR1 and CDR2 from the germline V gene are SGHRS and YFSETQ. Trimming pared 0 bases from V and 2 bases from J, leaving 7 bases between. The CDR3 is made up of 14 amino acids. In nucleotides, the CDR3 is TGCGCCAGCAGCTTGGGAGGGACCACAGATACGCAGTATTTT. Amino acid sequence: CASSLGGTTDTQYF.

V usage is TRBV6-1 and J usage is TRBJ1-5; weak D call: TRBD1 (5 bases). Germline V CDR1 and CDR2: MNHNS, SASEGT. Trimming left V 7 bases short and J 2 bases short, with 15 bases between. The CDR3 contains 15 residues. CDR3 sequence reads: CASKLCWGCNQPQHF. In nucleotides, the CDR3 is TGTGCCAGCAAGCTTTGTTGGGGGTGCAATCAGCCCCAGCATTTT.

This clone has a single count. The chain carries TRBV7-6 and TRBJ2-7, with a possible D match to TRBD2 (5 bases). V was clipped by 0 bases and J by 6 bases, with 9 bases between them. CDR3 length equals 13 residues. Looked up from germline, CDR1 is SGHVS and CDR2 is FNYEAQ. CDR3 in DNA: TGTGCCAGCAGCTTAGCAGGTCGGGGCGAGCAGTACTTC. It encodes CASSLAGRGEQYF.

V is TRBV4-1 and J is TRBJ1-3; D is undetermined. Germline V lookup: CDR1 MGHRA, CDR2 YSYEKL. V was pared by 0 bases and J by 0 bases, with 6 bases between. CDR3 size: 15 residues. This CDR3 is CASSQDPNSGNTIYF. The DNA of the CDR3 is TGCGCCAGCAGCCAAGATCCCAACTCTGGAAACACCATATATTTT.

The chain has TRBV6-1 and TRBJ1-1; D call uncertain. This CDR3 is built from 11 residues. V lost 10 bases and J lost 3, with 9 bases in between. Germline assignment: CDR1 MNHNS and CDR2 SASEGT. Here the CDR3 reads CATNFYTEAFF. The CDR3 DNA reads TGTGCCACCAACTTTTACACTGAAGCTTTCTTT.